These 8 T cell receptor beta chains were sequenced from one sample in a study of regulatory dendritic cells for organ transplantation. Method: immunoSEQ multiplex PCR; TCRdb's copy keeps in-frame clones and lacks some. The sample records under 30,000 clones, 75% to 80% being singletons. The sample was memory CD4+ T cells from blood. Subset: CD45RO+ memory T cells. Receptors originate from a human donor in good health.

This clone occurred a few times. The CDR3 nucleotides read TGTGCCAGCAGCTTTTTTGCAGGGGCCGACGAGCAGTACTTC. This sequence encodes CASSFFAGADEQYF. J is TRBJ2-7 and V is TRBV5-5; perhaps TRBD1 as D (6 bases). Per the germline V gene, CDR1 is SGHKS and CDR2 is YYEKEE (reference sequence). V was pared by 2 bases and J by 5 bases, with 14 bases between. This CDR3 comprises 14 residues.

The chain carries TRBV18 and TRBJ2-3, with 13 bases fitting TRBD2. V was clipped by 3 bases and J by 4 bases; unmatched bases: 1. This CDR3 has 15 amino acids. Germline-derived CDR1 and CDR2 are KGHSH and LQKENI. The CDR3: CASSPTSGRSDTQYF. The DNA for the CDR3 is TGTGCCAGCTCACCGACTAGCGGGAGGTCAGATACGCAGTATTTT.

The V call is TRBV4-3, the J call TRBJ1-2; D call uncertain. V was shortened by 0 bases and J by 11 bases, with 10 bases between the two germline ends. CDR3 size: 12 residues. CDR1 is LGHNA and CDR2 is YSLEER in the germline V gene. CDR3 loop: CASSQDFTGYTF. In nucleotides, the CDR3 is TGCGCCAGCAGCCAAGACTTTACGGGGTACACCTTC.

The chain joins TRBV28 to TRBJ2-2; unclear D gene. V gave up 8 bases and J gave up 5 bases, with 9 bases separating them. The CDR3 has 12 residues. Germline CDR1 and CDR2: MDHEN and SYDVKM. This CDR3 is CASAETTGELFF. CDR3 DNA sequence: TGTGCCAGCGCCGAGACTACCGGGGAGCTGTTTTTT. Combining the CDR3 with reference TRBV28 and TRBJ2-2 gives the whole variable domain DVKVTQSSRYLVKRTGEKVFLECVQDMDHENMFWYRQDPGLGLRLIYFSYDVKMKEKGDIPEGYSVSREKKERFSLILESASTNQTSMYLCASAETTGELFFGEGSRLTVL.

This clone was seen only a few times. The chain joins TRBV27 to TRBJ2-2; 7 bases are shared with TRBD1. Losses at the gene ends were 6 bases for V and 4 bases for J; bases not matched to a gene: 8. The CDR3 is made up of 15 amino acids. Germline V gene data show CDR1 as MNHEY and CDR2 as SMNVEV (reference sequence). Written as DNA, the CDR3 is TGTGCCAGCAGCCAGAGACAGGGCTTCACCGGGGAGCTGTTTTTT. Translating gives CASSQRQGFTGELFF.

The chain carries TRBV6-1 and TRBJ2-7; TRBD2 matches 9 bases. This CDR3 contains 18 residues. V shed 2 bases and J 2 bases; nucleotides not matched to a gene: 13. CDR1 is MNHNS, CDR2 SASEGT, per germline. CDR3 sequence: CASSERFNLASGTYEQYF. CDR3 nucleotides: TGTGCCAGCAGTGAACGGTTTAATTTGGCTAGCGGGACCTACGAGCAGTACTTC.

This clone is a singleton in its sample. This chain uses TRBV5-1 with TRBJ2-7, with 10 bases lining up with TRBD1. J gave up 3 bases and V 3 bases, and 6 bases lay outside the gene matches. The CDR3 contains 15 residues. CDR1 is SGHRS and CDR2 is YFSETQ in the germline V gene. The CDR3 here is CASSSRTGGLYEQYF. The CDR3 DNA reads as TGCGCCAGCAGCTCACGGACAGGGGGACTCTACGAGCAGTACTTC.

The count of this clone is one. The chain links TRBV6-5 to TRBJ2-1; 7 bases are shared with TRBD2. The CDR3 spans 15 residues. Losses at the gene ends were 10 bases for V and 8 bases for J; bases not matched to a gene: 17. CDR1 is MNHEY and CDR2 is SVGAGI in the germline V gene. The CDR3 region is CATYTRMAGAHEQFF. The CDR3 nucleotides read TGTGCCACCTATACGAGAATGGCGGGAGCCCATGAGCAGTTCTTC.